Listed below are T cell receptor beta chains from one sample, sequenced in a study of T cell changes during pregnancy in multiple sclerosis. The data were produced by immunoSEQ multiplex PCR, yet TCRdb's version contains in-frame clones alone and is incomplete. The sample yields roughly 49,000 clones, over 90% seen once. This material consisted of peripheral blood, taken after pregnancy. The receptors were gathered from a female donor with multiple sclerosis, enrolled in a pregnancy study. CDR3s include the opening cysteine and the closing phenylalanine or tryptophan. The D gene is left open where the match is weak. Where a row states a size, it is once, few, many or the class of an expanded clone; other rows omit it.

abundance	d_gene	v_gene	j_gene	CDR3nt	CDR3aa
NA	TRBD1	TRBV9	TRBJ2-7	TGTGCCAGCAGCGTAGGCAGGACAGGGGTCTACGAGCAGTACTTC	CASSVGRTGVYEQYF
NA	NA	TRBV19	TRBJ2-3	TGTGCCAGTAGTATGGGGACTGTGGTCGGAGATACGCAGTATTTT	CASSMGTVVGDTQYF
NA	NA	TRBV2	TRBJ2-2	TGTGCCAGCCGACAAGTCTCCGGCACCGGGGAGCTGTTTTTT	CASRQVSGTGELFF
NA	NA	TRBV6-5	TRBJ2-3	TGTGCCAGCAGGACCAGGCCCGTCGATACGCAGTATTTT	CASRTRPVDTQYF
NA	NA	TRBV7-8	TRBJ2-1	TGTGCCAGCAGCCCTAGACTTCCTGAGCAGTTCTTC	CASSPRLPEQFF
NA	NA	TRBV29-1	TRBJ2-7	TGCAGCGCCCGGTCAGGCTCCTACGAGCAGTACTTC	CSARSGSYEQYF
NA	TRBD2	TRBV7-2	TRBJ2-7	TGTGCCAGCAGCTCTTCGGGGGGGCCCTACGAGCAGTACTTC	CASSSSGGPYEQYF
NA	NA	TRBV5-6	TRBJ2-6	TGTGCCAGCGTTCCCTCACAAAGTCGGGCCAACGTCCTGACTTTC	CASVPSQSRANVLTF
NA	TRBD1	TRBV6-5	TRBJ1-2	TGTGCCAGCAGTTACTCTTCGACAGGGTACGGCTACACCTTC	CASSYSSTGYGYTF
NA	NA	TRBV9	TRBJ1-1	TGTGCCAGCAGCGTTCAGGGGCGGACTGAAGCTTTCTTT	CASSVQGRTEAFF
NA	TRBD2	TRBV7-3	TRBJ2-1	TGTGCCAGCAGCACCCGGGGGGGGGTCTACAATGAGCAGTTCTTC	CASSTRGGVYNEQFF
NA	TRBD1	TRBV9	TRBJ2-7	TGTGCCAGCAGCACAGGGGATAGGGGGCTCCCCGGGGAGCAGTACTTC	CASSTGDRGLPGEQYF
NA	TRBD1	TRBV4-1	TRBJ1-6	TGCGCCAGCAGCCCGACAGGGTCTAATTCACCCCTCCATTTT	CASSPTGSNSPLHF
once	TRBD1	TRBV5-6	TRBJ1-4	TGTGCCAGCATGCCGGGACAGGGGTACGAAAAACTGTTTTTT	CASMPGQGYEKLFF
NA	NA	TRBV5-6	TRBJ1-3	TGTGCCAGCAGCTTCGGTAACACCATATATTTT	CASSFGNTIYF
NA	TRBD1	TRBV27	TRBJ1-1	TGTGCCAGCAGTTTATACAGGGGGCCCTATGAAGCTTTCTTT	CASSLYRGPYEAFF
NA	NA	TRBV6-5	TRBJ1-1	TGTGCCAGCCAGACCTTGTCAGGGATGAACACTGAAGCTTTCTTT	CASQTLSGMNTEAFF
NA	NA	TRBV5-1	TRBJ1-2	TGCGCCAGCAGCTTGGTAGGAGGGGAGGATGGCTACACCTTC	CASSLVGGEDGYTF
NA	NA	TRBV9	TRBJ2-4	TGTGCCAGCAGCCCAACCATGGACAGTGGGAACATTCAGTACTTC	CASSPTMDSGNIQYF
NA	TRBD1	TRBV12-5	TRBJ1-6	TGTGCTAGTGGTTTGGTCCAGGACAGGGGGAATTCACCCCTCCACTTT	CASGLVQDRGNSPLHF
NA	NA	TRBV27	TRBJ1-2	TGTGCCAGCAGTGCCATTTCAGGGTTAAAGTTCTATGGCTACACCTTC	CASSAISGLKFYGYTF
NA	TRBD2	TRBV2	TRBJ2-5	TGTGCCAGCAGGACGACTAGCGTAGGACAAGAGACCCAGTACTTC	CASRTTSVGQETQYF
NA	NA	TRBV9	TRBJ1-3	TGTGCCAGCAGCGTAGCAGGGGCGACTGGAAACACCATATATTTT	CASSVAGATGNTIYF
NA	TRBD1	TRBV7-2	TRBJ2-7	TGTGCCAGCAGAACCGATTGGCCAGGGGGCTCCTACGAGCAGTACTTC	CASRTDWPGGSYEQYF
NA	TRBD1	TRBV6-5	TRBJ1-5	TGTGCCAGCAGTTCAGGGGGCGCAGATCAGCCCCAGCATTTT	CASSSGGADQPQHF
NA	TRBD2	TRBV4-2	TRBJ2-2	TGTGCCAGCAGCCAAGAAGTATCTCCGGCCAGCGGGGGGGCCAAAGCCGGGGAGCTGTTTTTT	CASSQEVSPASGGAKAGELFF
once	NA	TRBV5-8	TRBJ1-6	TGTGCCAGCAGCTTGGGGTTCGGCTCCTATAATTCACCCCTCCACTTT	CASSLGFGSYNSPLHF
NA	TRBD1	TRBV11-2	TRBJ1-2	TGTGCCAGCAGCTTAGGGACAGGGAGGTATGGCTACACCTTC	CASSLGTGRYGYTF
NA	NA	TRBV12-5	TRBJ1-5	TGTGCTAGTGGTTGGGCCCTCAATCAGCCCCAGCATTTT	CASGWALNQPQHF
NA	NA	TRBV14	TRBJ1-1	TGTGCCAGCAGCCACCCCCCGGGACACCACACTGAAGCTTTCTTT	CASSHPPGHHTEAFF
NA	NA	TRBV30	TRBJ1-1	TGTGCCTGGATATCGGGAGGGCGGGGGGGAGCTTTCTTT	CAWISGGRGGAFF
NA	NA	TRBV11-1	TRBJ2-7	TGTGCCAGCGGGACAACTGGGGAGCAGTACTTC	CASGTTGEQYF
NA	NA	TRBV7-2	TRBJ1-2	TGTGCCAGCAGCTTAGCACGGGGAAACTATGGCTACACCTTC	CASSLARGNYGYTF
NA	TRBD2	TRBV4-3	TRBJ2-3	TGCGCCAGCAGCCAATCACCCAGCGGGGGGGCAGATACGCAGTATTTT	CASSQSPSGGADTQYF
NA	NA	TRBV4-3	TRBJ1-2	TGCGCCAGCAGCCAAGAGGGGGGAAGGGTCGGCTACACCTTC	CASSQEGGRVGYTF
once	NA	TRBV9	TRBJ1-5	TGTGCCAGCAGCGTAGGCCTCGGGGATCAGCCCCAGCATTTT	CASSVGLGDQPQHF
NA	TRBD1	TRBV11-3	TRBJ2-7	TGTGCCAGCAGCCCAGGGGGCAGGGGAGGCCCTCAGTACTTC	CASSPGGRGGPQYF
NA	TRBD2	TRBV5-5	TRBJ2-1	TGTGCCAGCAGCTTGTGGGTTAGCGGGGGCACCAATGAGCAGTTCTTC	CASSLWVSGGTNEQFF
NA	NA	TRBV2	TRBJ2-3	TGTGCCAGCAGTGAAGAAGGGGGGGGCACAGATACGCAGTATTTT	CASSEEGGGTDTQYF
NA	NA	TRBV27	TRBJ1-1	TGTGCCAGCAAGGGCGGGACGTTGGATAGATGGACTGAAGCTTTCTTT	CASKGGTLDRWTEAFF
NA	NA	TRBV6-5	TRBJ2-7	TGTGCCAGCAGCAGAATGAAACCAGGGGACGAGCAGTACTTC	CASSRMKPGDEQYF
NA	TRBD2	TRBV7-3	TRBJ2-3	TGTGCCAGCAGCTTATCTAGCGGGGGCTTTCAATCAGATACGCAGTATTTT	CASSLSSGGFQSDTQYF
NA	TRBD1	TRBV19	TRBJ1-5	TGTGCCAGTAGTAAGCGGACAGGGCTAACCTTAAATCAGCCCCAGCATTTT	CASSKRTGLTLNQPQHF
once	TRBD1	TRBV9	TRBJ1-2	TGTGCCAGCAGCGCTCCGACAGGGGACTATGGCTACACCTTC	CASSAPTGDYGYTF
NA	TRBD1	TRBV19	TRBJ1-1	TGTGCCAGTAGTTCGGGGACAGGCGGCACTGAAGCTTTCTTT	CASSSGTGGTEAFF
NA	TRBD2	TRBV5-4	TRBJ2-7	TGTGCCAGCAGCTTGGCCGCTAGCGGGGTTTGGTACGAGCAGTACTTC	CASSLAASGVWYEQYF
once	NA	TRBV2	TRBJ1-1	TGTGCCAGCAGTGAAGAATTACAGACAGCATACACTGAAGCTTTCTTT	CASSEELQTAYTEAFF
NA	NA	TRBV18	TRBJ1-1	TGTGCCAGCTCACCGTCGGTGGGGACTGGTCTGAACACTGAAGCTTTCTTT	CASSPSVGTGLNTEAFF
NA	NA	TRBV9	TRBJ1-5	TGTGCCAGCAGCGAGGGGGGGAGTAGCAATCAGCCCCAGCATTTT	CASSEGGSSNQPQHF
NA	TRBD1	TRBV5-6	TRBJ2-5	TGTGCCAGCAGCTTGCCGGGACAGGGGCAAGAGACCCAGTACTTC	CASSLPGQGQETQYF
NA	TRBD2	TRBV7-9	TRBJ2-2	TGTGCCAGCAGCATGAGCGGGGGCTTAACTACCGGGGAGCTGTTTTTT	CASSMSGGLTTGELFF
NA	NA	TRBV10-2	TRBJ2-7	TGCGCCAGCAGTGAAGGGGGGGGGCTTGTTACCTACGAGCAGTACTTC	CASSEGGGLVTYEQYF
once	NA	TRBV7-8	TRBJ1-4	TGTGCCAGCAGCTTATGGGTGGGCGAAAAACTGTTTTTT	CASSLWVGEKLFF
NA	NA	TRBV19	TRBJ1-4	TGTGCCAGTAGAGTCGGGGAAAAACTGTTTTTT	CASRVGEKLFF
NA	NA	TRBV10-3	TRBJ2-3	TGTGCCATCAAGGCAGGGGCAAGCACAGATACGCAGTATTTT	CAIKAGASTDTQYF